This is a list of T cell receptor beta chains from one sample in a study of human versus mouse CDR3 diversity and MHC coevolution. The table came from immunoSEQ multiplex PCR; TCRdb's copy has only in-frame clones and leaves some out. The repertoire holds about 83,000 clones, with just under 95% as singletons. Input material: naive CD4+ T cells from blood. The origin of the receptors is a person aged 25 to 75 in good health. Both conserved end residues are part of each CDR3. A D gene is named only where the DNA matches it firmly. Rows give clone size only sometimes, using once, few, many, or a class for an expanded clone.

d_gene | j_gene | v_gene | abundance | CDR3aa | CDR3nt
NA | TRBJ2-3 | TRBV11-2 | NA | CASSLRTDTQYF | TGTGCCAGCAGCTTGAGGACAGATACGCAGTATTTT
TRBD1 | TRBJ1-2 | TRBV2 | NA | CASSALGQAVYGYTF | TGTGCCAGCAGTGCCCTGGGACAGGCGGTCTATGGCTACACCTTC
NA | TRBJ2-4 | TRBV19 | NA | CASSGQGSIQYF | TGTGCCAGTAGTGGCCAGGGTAGCATTCAGTACTTC
NA | TRBJ1-2 | TRBV6-1 | NA | CASSEGHLYGYTF | TGTGCCAGCAGTGAAGGACATCTCTATGGCTACACCTTC
NA | TRBJ1-2 | TRBV6-6 | NA | CASRTERDGYTF | TGTGCCAGCAGGACAGAGAGAGATGGCTACACCTTC
NA | TRBJ1-6 | TRBV7-8 | NA | CASSPEMGLGLALHF | TGTGCCAGCAGCCCGGAAATGGGGCTGGGCTTGGCCCTCCACTTT
NA | TRBJ2-1 | TRBV14 | NA | CASSQVAGFVDEQFF | TGTGCCAGCAGCCAAGTTGCAGGGTTCGTCGATGAGCAGTTCTTC
NA | TRBJ1-5 | TRBV30 | NA | CAWSGGLNQPQHF | TGTGCCTGGAGTGGGGGGCTCAATCAGCCCCAGCATTTT
NA | TRBJ1-3 | TRBV9 | NA | CASSLAGGAGNTIYF | TGTGCCAGCAGCTTAGCCGGAGGCGCTGGAAACACCATATATTTT
TRBD2 | TRBJ2-7 | TRBV2 | NA | CASLLREASYEQYF | TGTGCCAGCCTCCTCCGGGAGGCGTCCTACGAGCAGTACTTC
TRBD1 | TRBJ1-3 | TRBV4-1 | NA | CASSQVTGGPGNTIYF | TGCGCCAGCAGCCAAGTGACAGGGGGTCCTGGAAACACCATATATTTT
NA | TRBJ1-5 | TRBV4-2 | NA | CASSQDLAPLGNQPQHF | TGTGCCAGCAGCCAAGATTTGGCACCCTTGGGCAATCAGCCCCAGCATTTT
NA | TRBJ1-4 | TRBV5-4 | few | CASGTQDEKLFF | TGTGCCAGCGGGACACAGGATGAAAAACTGTTTTTT
TRBD1 | TRBJ2-5 | TRBV2 | NA | CASRPPTGAETQYF | TGTGCCAGCAGGCCACCGACAGGGGCCGAGACCCAGTACTTC
NA | TRBJ2-7 | TRBV11-2 | NA | CASSSRDLGGLSAGEQYF | TGTGCCAGCAGCTCTAGGGACCTCGGGGGTCTATCTGCGGGCGAGCAGTACTTC
NA | TRBJ2-2 | TRBV30 | NA | CACMTGRFGELFF | TGTGCCTGTATGACAGGCCGATTCGGGGAGCTGTTTTTT
TRBD1 | TRBJ1-1 | TRBV5-1 | NA | CASSARGQHTEAFF | TGCGCCAGCAGCGCCAGGGGGCAACACACTGAAGCTTTCTTT
NA | TRBJ2-7 | TRBV5-5 | NA | CASSNPDRREQYF | TGTGCCAGCAGCAATCCCGACAGGCGCGAGCAGTACTTC
NA | TRBJ2-5 | TRBV19 | NA | CASSGRRGETQYF | TGTGCCAGTAGTGGGAGGAGGGGAGAGACCCAGTACTTC
NA | TRBJ1-3 | TRBV6-1 | NA | CASSGRPPSSGNTIYF | TGTGCCAGCAGTGGCCGCCCACCGAGCTCTGGAAACACCATATATTTT
NA | TRBJ2-2 | TRBV7-6 | NA | CASSLSGNTGELFF | TGTGCCAGCAGCTTATCAGGGAACACCGGGGAGCTGTTTTTT
NA | TRBJ2-5 | TRBV5-1 | NA | CASSSTGRGEETQYF | TGCGCCAGCAGCTCGACGGGAAGAGGTGAGGAGACCCAGTACTTC
TRBD2 | TRBJ2-1 | TRBV9 | NA | CASSRSGRAGDEQFF | TGTGCCAGCAGCCGAAGCGGGAGGGCCGGCGATGAGCAGTTCTTC
TRBD1 | TRBJ1-6 | TRBV4-1 | NA | CASSQGDRDNSPLHF | TGCGCCAGCAGCCAAGGGGACAGGGATAATTCACCCCTCCACTTT
NA | TRBJ2-2 | TRBV15 | NA | CATSVLAGELFF | TGTGCCACCTCGGTCTTGGCCGGGGAGCTGTTTTTT
NA | TRBJ2-7 | TRBV5-1 | NA | CASGASSYEQYF | TGCGCCTCCGGAGCAAGCTCCTACGAGCAGTACTTC
TRBD1 | TRBJ2-5 | TRBV27 | NA | CASSPGTGGVETQYF | TGTGCCAGCAGTCCCGGGACAGGGGGCGTCGAGACCCAGTACTTC
TRBD2 | TRBJ2-7 | TRBV6-5 | NA | CASSYSLGGGQYF | TGTGCCAGCAGTTACTCCCTTGGGGGGGGACAGTACTTC
NA | TRBJ1-5 | TRBV19 | NA | CASTTTGGPIPLHNQPQHF | TGTGCCAGTACCACGACCGGGGGGCCAATTCCCCTTCACAATCAGCCCCAGCATTTT
TRBD1 | TRBJ2-1 | TRBV7-9 | NA | CASSLLPGGNEQFF | TGTGCCAGCAGCTTACTCCCAGGGGGCAATGAGCAGTTCTTC
TRBD1 | TRBJ1-1 | TRBV2 | few | CASSSDRGTEAFF | TGTGCCAGCAGTTCGGACAGGGGCACTGAAGCTTTCTTT
NA | TRBJ1-1 | TRBV7-2 | NA | CASSADRGRAEAFF | TGTGCCAGCAGCGCCGACCGAGGGAGGGCTGAAGCTTTCTTT
TRBD1 | TRBJ2-7 | TRBV30 | NA | CAWINTGQGEFPYEQYF | TGTGCCTGGATCAATACCGGACAGGGCGAATTCCCCTACGAGCAGTACTTC
TRBD1 | TRBJ1-2 | TRBV9 | NA | CASSPTGRVPYTF | TGTGCCAGCAGTCCGACAGGGCGTGTTCCCTACACCTTC
NA | TRBJ2-2 | TRBV7-9 | NA | CASSRGPGELFF | TGTGCCAGCAGCCGGGGTCCCGGGGAGCTGTTTTTT
NA | TRBJ2-5 | TRBV4-1 | NA | CASSQPDRLETQYF | TGCGCCAGCAGCCAACCCGACAGATTAGAGACCCAGTACTTC
NA | TRBJ2-2 | TRBV5-1 | NA | CASSFGGKNTGELFF | TGCGCCAGCAGCTTCGGCGGGAAGAACACCGGGGAGCTGTTTTTT
NA | TRBJ2-4 | TRBV6-6 | NA | CASSLSDIQYF | TGTGCCAGCAGCTTGAGTGACATTCAGTACTTC